The 13 T cell receptor beta chains below come from one sample, sequenced in a study of graft-versus-host responses after intestinal transplantation. No antigen has been identified for these receptors. The data were produced by immunoSEQ multiplex PCR, yet TCRdb's version contains in-frame clones alone and is incomplete. The table records roughly 100,000 clones, more than 85% of them present only once. This specimen consisted of unstimulated CD4+ T cells sorted from spleen or lymph node cells, obtained before intestinal transplant. Receptors were obtained from a human donor who received an intestinal transplant.

The V gene is TRBV2, the J gene TRBJ1-6; no clear D. The germline gives CDR1 SNHLY, CDR2 FYNNEI. The CDR3 loop spans 14 amino acids. V was cut by 6 bases and J by 10 bases, with 16 bases left in between. The CDR3 reads CASRGQVRGSPLHF. In DNA, the CDR3 is TGTGCCAGCAGGGGCCAGGTCAGAGGATCACCCCTCCACTTT.

The chain links TRBV7-3 to TRBJ2-7; D not resolved. The V end was cut by 2 bases, the J end by 0 bases, with 11 bases between. Germline loops: CDR1 SGHTA, CDR2 FQGTGA. There are 15 residues in the CDR3. The CDR3 DNA is TGTGCCAGCAGCTTATCCAGCGCGAGCTCCTACGAGCAGTACTTC. It codes for CASSLSSASSYEQYF.

The chain carries TRBV5-1 and TRBJ2-7; D possibly corresponds to TRBD2 (5 bases). V lost 0 bases and J 5 bases, leaving 18 bases between the germline ends. CDR3 size: 16 residues. From germline, CDR1 is SGHRS and CDR2 YFSETQ. This CDR3 reads CASSLGARVASNEQYF. For the CDR3, the DNA is TGCGCCAGCAGCTTGGGGGCGAGGGTCGCGTCCAACGAGCAGTACTTC.

The V gene is TRBV27, the J gene TRBJ1-1; D remains ambiguous. CDR1 is MNHEY, CDR2 SMNVEV, per germline (reference sequence). V was trimmed by 5 bases and J by 1 base, leaving 8 bases between them. CDR3 length: 13 residues. The CDR3 DNA reads TGTGCCAGCAGTCCGGGCCCGAACACTGAAGCTTTCTTT. Protein sequence: CASSPGPNTEAFF.

This clone was detected a few times. This chain links TRBV6-1 with TRBJ1-5; TRBD1 is a possible D gene (5 bases). The germline CDR1 and CDR2 sequences are MNHNS and SASEGT. The CDR3 length is 14 residues. V was pared by 4 bases and J by 11 bases, with 18 bases between. In nucleotides, the CDR3 is TGTGCCAGCAGTGGGGACGGGGGATTGGCGGCCCAGCATTTT. Its translation: CASSGDGGLAAQHF.

This chain uses TRBV28 with TRBJ2-3; the D gene is possibly TRBD2 (5 bases). The V gene's germline CDR1 is MDHEN and CDR2 SYDVKM. The CDR3 is 12 residues long. Trimming removed 5 bases at V and 4 bases at J, with 7 bases between. CDR3 DNA sequence: TGTGCCAGCAGTACGGGATCAGATACGCAGTATTTT. It encodes CASSTGSDTQYF.

The genes are TRBV9 and TRBJ2-1; D is unclear. The V end lost 2 bases, the J end lost 9 bases, and 15 bases lay between the germline ends. This CDR3 is built from 14 residues. Germline values: CDR1 SGDLS, CDR2 YYNGEE. The chain's CDR3 is CASSVPAEPFEQFF. The CDR3 DNA is TGTGCCAGCAGCGTCCCCGCGGAGCCTTTTGAGCAGTTCTTC.

This chain uses TRBV14 with TRBJ2-1; the match to TRBD2 covers 7 bases. The CDR3 runs 14 residues. Germline CDR1 is SGHDN and CDR2 is FVKESK. Unmatched junction bases numbered 1, after V lost 4 bases and J lost 1 base. In DNA, the CDR3 is TGTGCCAGCAGCCGTAGCGGGTCCTACAATGAGCAGTTCTTC. Protein product: CASSRSGSYNEQFF.

The chain couples TRBV4-2 to TRBJ1-2, with 9 bases fitting TRBD1. The CDR3 runs 15 residues. In germline, CDR1 is LGHNA, CDR2 YNFKEQ. J lost 5 bases, V lost 1 base, and 5 bases had no gene match. CDR3 sequence (DNA): TGTGCCAGCAGCCAAGGGACAGGGGAGGGATATGGCTACACCTTC. Protein product: CASSQGTGEGYGYTF.

This clone appeared a single time. The rearrangement uses TRBV28 and TRBJ2-1, with unresolved D. The CDR3 has 17 amino acids. Looked up from germline, CDR1 is MDHEN and CDR2 is SYDVKM. V was shortened by 1 base and J by 0 bases, with 13 bases between the two germline ends. The chain's CDR3 is CASSLYDVTISYNEQFF. The CDR3 DNA sequence: TGTGCCAGCAGTTTATACGACGTTACCATCTCCTACAATGAGCAGTTCTTC.

J is TRBJ2-2 and V is TRBV4-2; D is undetermined. Germline V gives CDR1 LGHNA, CDR2 YNFKEQ. V gave up 0 bases and J gave up 7 bases, with 18 bases separating them. This CDR3 is 17 amino acids long. This chain's CDR3 is CASSQEAIAAPVGELFF. CDR3 nucleotide sequence: TGTGCCAGCAGCCAAGAGGCGATAGCAGCACCGGTCGGGGAGCTGTTTTTT.

The V gene is TRBV6-5, the J gene TRBJ2-7; no clear D gene. Germline CDR1 and CDR2: MNHEY and SVGAGI. This CDR3 is 16 amino acids long. The V gene lost 4 bases and the J gene lost 0 bases, with 16 bases spanning the gap. The DNA of the CDR3 is TGTGCCAGCAGTTCTGCCTCGGCAGCTCGCTCCTACGAGCAGTACTTC. Translated, it gives CASSSASAARSYEQYF.

V is TRBV5-1 and J is TRBJ1-6; 8 bases are shared with TRBD1. This CDR3 region has 17 residues. Trimming took 0 bases from V and 4 from J; bases not matched to a gene: 6. CDR1 SGHRS and CDR2 YFSETQ come from the germline V gene. The CDR3 is CASSLGTGMGYNSPLHF. CDR3 bases: TGCGCCAGCAGCTTGGGGACAGGGATGGGATATAATTCACCCCTCCACTTT.